This TCR beta chain was identified in a study of blood T cell repertoires in COVID-19. As processed by the authors: Estimated nucleated cell counts came from reference gene primer amplification. TCRdb keeps only in-frame clones here, not all; method: immunoSEQ multiplex PCR. For V, J and clone size, that table is used; D and trimming come from the DNA. The repertoire consists of some 250,000 clones, with around 87% occurring once and the leading ten covering roughly 4.9%. The CDR3 contains 14 residues. CDR1 is SGHNT, CDR2 YENEEA, per germline. V trimming: 4 bases; J trimming: 5 bases; junction bases outside the gene matches: 7. Seattle's cohort entered during active infection and was followed longitudinally.

Source material: peripheral blood. This sequence was found in a woman aged 55-70 years with COVID-19, enrolled during active disease. The chain couples TRBV11-3 to TRBJ2-5; TRBD2 aligns across 7 bases. The CDR3 loop is CASSWGGRGETQYF. The CDR3 DNA reads as TGTGCCAGCAGCTGGGGCGGGAGAGGCGAGACCCAGTACTTC.